This TCR beta chain was sequenced for a study of graft-versus-host responses after intestinal transplantation. Study background: Recipients underwent multivisceral, liver-intestinal, or isolated intestinal transplants.

Repertoires were generated with immunoSEQ multiplex PCR, while TCRdb's copy carries only in-frame clones and drops some. There are roughly 7,000 clones in the sample; roughly 24% occur only once, and 3.5% to 5.5% lies in the top ten. V lost 8 bases, J lost 2 bases, and 12 bases stayed unmatched. The CDR3 has 15 amino acids. Germline CDR1 reads MNHEY; CDR2 reads SMNVEV (reference sequence). The chain combines TRBV27 with TRBJ2-7, with 7 bases fitting TRBD1. This clonotype originated in a human patient who received an intestinal transplant. Material: alloreactive CD4+ T cells from a mixed lymphocyte reaction culture, obtained before intestinal transplant. Subset: CFSE-low proliferating T cells sorted from roughly 6-day pre-transplant mixed lymphocyte reaction (GvH or HvG direction). This CDR3 is CASQRGPSPPYEQYF. The CDR3 DNA sequence: TGTGCCAGCCAGAGGGGGCCCTCCCCTCCCTACGAGCAGTACTTC.